The TCR beta chain under discussion was sequenced for a study of CD8+ T cells in alopecia areata. Trimming stripped 5 bases from V and 0 bases from J, with 6 bases between. Germline assignment: CDR1 SGHRS and CDR2 YFSETQ. CDR3 length: 13 residues. General study points: Persistence in scalp and blood during tofacitinib was observed for many expanded lesional clones.

Comments on this clone: Its cognate antigen is unknown.

Treatment reported: oral pan-JAK inhibitor, 5-10 mg twice daily. cDNA reverse transcribed from extracted RNA served as the sequencing template. Assay: immunoSEQ multiplex PCR; the TCRdb copy retains only in-frame clones and omits some. The sample includes 100,000 to 150,000 clones, around 60% seen only once; the top ten take 5.7%. Sequences were derived from CD4+ T cells sorted from blood, sampled at week 4, from a patient treated with tofacitinib. The clonotype originates from a human donor with alopecia areata. V and J are TRBV5-1 and TRBJ2-1; unclear D gene. The CDR3 DNA is TGCGCCAGCAGGGCAGCCTCCTACAATGAGCAGTTCTTC. This codes for CASRAASYNEQFF.